Listed here are 11 T cell receptor beta chains from one sample, sequenced in a study of long-term antiretroviral therapy in people with HIV. Survey level was the resolution at which the v3.0 immunoSEQ assay ran. Here immunoSEQ multiplex PCR was the method, and the copy in TCRdb shows in-frame clones only, minus some. This sample has 30,000 to 40,000 clones, with roughly 85% found just once. Specimen: unsorted PBMCs, collected about 3.5 years after starting antiretroviral therapy. The receptors come from a man aged 18 to 30 with HIV.

The chain links TRBV28 to TRBJ2-7, with a weak D call TRBD1 (5 bases). This CDR3 is 18 amino acids long. The germline CDR1 and CDR2 sequences are MDHEN and SYDVKM. Trimming took off 1 base at V and 2 bases at J, with 21 bases between the two ends. The CDR3 reads CASSLSPRQPKGAYEQYF. The CDR3 coding sequence is TGTGCCAGCAGTTTATCCCCCCGACAGCCAAAAGGGGCCTACGAGCAGTACTTC.

Points on this clone: Mismatch with germline at one junction end may stem from a read error. This rearrangement joins TRBV10-3 to TRBJ1-2; no reliable D call. Germline V lookup: CDR1 ENHRY, CDR2 SYGVKD. This CDR3 region has 15 residues. CDR3 sequence reads: CASSSDGAGTYGYTF. CDR3 DNA: TGTGCCAGCAGTTCGGACGGTGCAGGTACCTATGGCTACACCTTC.

The chain employs TRBV7-9 and TRBJ2-1; possible D gene TRBD1, 5 bases. The ends were cut back, 2 bases at V and 0 bases at J, with 11 bases in the middle. The germline gives CDR1 SEHNR, CDR2 FQNEAQ (reference sequence). CDR3 length: 16 residues. The CDR3 is CASSLRTRSSYNEQFF. The CDR3 DNA is TGTGCCAGCAGCTTAAGGACAAGATCCTCCTACAATGAGCAGTTCTTC.

This chain uses TRBV10-3 with TRBJ2-3; D call uncertain. The CDR3 spans 15 residues. Trimming stripped 3 bases from V and 4 bases from J, with 14 bases between. Germline CDR1 ENHRY, CDR2 SYGVKD. CDR3: CAISEDKPFSDTQYF. CDR3 DNA: TGTGCCATCAGTGAAGACAAACCTTTCTCAGATACGCAGTATTTT.

The V gene is TRBV2, the J gene TRBJ2-3, with 8 bases fitting TRBD1. Germline CDR1 is SNHLY and CDR2 is FYNNEI. With V trimmed by 5 bases and J by 2 bases, 6 bases remained unmatched. The CDR3 is 15 amino acids. CDR3 in amino acids: CASSRTGSFTDTQYF. CDR3 in DNA: TGTGCCAGCAGTCGGACAGGGTCTTTCACAGATACGCAGTATTTT.

The gene calls are TRBV5-5 and TRBJ2-6, with D maybe TRBD1 (6 bases). CDR3 length: 17 residues. Trimming cost V 4 bases and J 0 bases, with 14 bases left between them. Germline values: CDR1 SGHKS, CDR2 YYEKEE (reference sequence). The CDR3 nucleotides read TGTGCCAGCAGCCCGGACAGCAGGCCCTCTGGGGCCAACGTCCTGACTTTC. This gives the protein CASSPDSRPSGANVLTF.

This chain joins TRBV5-1 and TRBJ2-1; TRBD2 matches at 9 bases. The CDR3 runs to 16 residues. The J segment lost 2 bases and the V segment lost 0 bases, leaving 3 bases of the junction unmatched. From germline, CDR1 is SGHRS and CDR2 YFSETQ. Here the CDR3 DNA reads TGCGCCAGCAGCTTGGTGGTAGCGGGAGCCTACAATGAGCAGTTCTTC. This translates into CASSLVVAGAYNEQFF.

This chain connects TRBV5-1 to TRBJ1-1, with TRBD1 identical over 12 bases. This CDR3 has 14 residues. The germline CDR1 and CDR2 sequences are SGHRS and YFSETQ. Trimming took 5 bases from V and 3 from J; bases not matched to a gene: 2. CDR3 region: CASSGDRGHTEAFF. CDR3 sequence (DNA): TGCGCCAGCAGTGGGGACAGGGGGCACACTGAAGCTTTCTTT.

This rearrangement joins TRBV7-2 to TRBJ2-7; 7 positions agree with TRBD2. V dropped 0 bases and J dropped 3; count of bases not matched to a gene: 5. The CDR3 loop spans 15 amino acids. Germline CDR1 and CDR2: SGHTA and FQGNSA. CDR3 in amino acids: CASSLARGKSYEQYF. The CDR3 region has the DNA TGTGCCAGCAGCTTAGCGCGGGGGAAAAGCTACGAGCAGTACTTC.

V and J are TRBV13 and TRBJ1-6; no clear D. Trimming took off 0 bases at V and 8 bases at J, with 11 bases between the two ends. This CDR3 is built from 15 residues. Germline V gene sequence: CDR1 PRHDT, CDR2 FYEKMQ (reference sequence). In DNA form, the CDR3 reads TGTGCCAGCAGCTTAGGCAGGCTGGGAGATTCACCCCTCCACTTT. This gives the protein CASSLGRLGDSPLHF.

This chain links TRBV9 with TRBJ2-7; 8 positions agree with TRBD2. The CDR3 is made up of 13 amino acids. CDR1 SGDLS and CDR2 YYNGEE come from the germline V gene. Unmatched junction bases numbered 8, after V lost 10 bases and J lost 2 bases. CDR3 coding DNA: TGTGCCTCCGGGAGGGGGTCGGCCTACGAGCAGTACTTC. Protein product: CASGRGSAYEQYF.